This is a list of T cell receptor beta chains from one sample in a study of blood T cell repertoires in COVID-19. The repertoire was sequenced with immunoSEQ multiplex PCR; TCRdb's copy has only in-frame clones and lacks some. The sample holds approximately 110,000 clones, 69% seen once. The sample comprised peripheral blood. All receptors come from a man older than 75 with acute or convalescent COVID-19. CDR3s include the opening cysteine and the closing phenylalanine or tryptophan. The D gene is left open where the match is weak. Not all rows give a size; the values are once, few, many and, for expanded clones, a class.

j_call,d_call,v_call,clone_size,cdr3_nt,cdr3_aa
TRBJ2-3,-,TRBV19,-,TGTGCCAGTAGTAAGGGGCACACAGATACGCAGTATTTT,CASSKGHTDTQYF
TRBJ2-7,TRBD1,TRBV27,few,TGTGCCAGCAGTTTACAGACAGGGTTGTACGAGCAGTACTTC,CASSLQTGLYEQYF
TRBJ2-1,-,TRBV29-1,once,TGCAGCGTCGGACTACTTTCCACGGAGCAGTTCTTC,CSVGLLSTEQFF
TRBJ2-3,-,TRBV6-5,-,TGTGCCAGCAGTTACAATGTCTTTACAGATACGCAGTATTTT,CASSYNVFTDTQYF
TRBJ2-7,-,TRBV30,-,TGTGCCTGGAGTGTACAGGGTAGCCCGAGGAAGCAGTACTTC,CAWSVQGSPRKQYF
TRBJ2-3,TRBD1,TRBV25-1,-,TGTGCCAGCAGTGCTCCCTTGGGGGACAGGGGATCAACAGATACGCAGTATTTT,CASSAPLGDRGSTDTQYF
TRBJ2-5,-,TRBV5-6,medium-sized,TGTGCCAGCAGCCAAGGGGCAGGAGGGAGGACCCAGTACTTC,CASSQGAGGRTQYF
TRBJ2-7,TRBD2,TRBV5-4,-,TGTGCCAGCAGCTTGGGGTTAGCGGGAGAAGGGTACGAGCAGTACTTC,CASSLGLAGEGYEQYF
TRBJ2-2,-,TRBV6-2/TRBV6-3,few,TGTGCCAGCAGCGCACTTCTAGCCGGGGAGCTGTTTTTT,CASSALLAGELFF
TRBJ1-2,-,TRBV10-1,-,TGCGCCACCATAGGGGGAGGCTACACCTTC,CATIGGGYTF
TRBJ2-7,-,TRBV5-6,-,TGTGCCAGCAGCTTAAGTGGGAGGTCCTACGAGCAGTACTTC,CASSLSGRSYEQYF
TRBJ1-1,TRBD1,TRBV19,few,TGTGCCAGTAGCCCCGGGCAGGGGGTCACTGAAGCTTTCTTT,CASSPGQGVTEAFF
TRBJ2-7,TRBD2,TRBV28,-,TGTGCCAGCAGCCCGGGACTAGCGCACGAGCAGTACTTC,CASSPGLAHEQYF
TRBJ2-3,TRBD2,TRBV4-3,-,TGCGCCAGCAGCCACAGGCCGAACCTAGCGGGAGCCGCAGATACGCAGTATTTT,CASSHRPNLAGAADTQYF
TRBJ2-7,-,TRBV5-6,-,TGTGCCAGCAGCCCACATTACGAGCAGTACTTC,CASSPHYEQYF
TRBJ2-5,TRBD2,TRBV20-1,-,TGCAGTGCTAGTAATCTAGCGGGGGGTCAAGAGACCCAGTACTTC,CSASNLAGGQETQYF
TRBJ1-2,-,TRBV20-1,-,TGCAGTGCTCGTGGAGCGCGTTCGAATGGCTACACCTTC,CSARGARSNGYTF
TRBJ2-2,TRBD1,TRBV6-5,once,TGTGCCAGCAGTTGGGGGACAGGGGACACCGGGGAGCTGTTTTTT,CASSWGTGDTGELFF
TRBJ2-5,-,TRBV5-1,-,TGCGCCAGCACCCCGCTCGGGATGTACCAAGAGACCCAGTACTTC,CASTPLGMYQETQYF
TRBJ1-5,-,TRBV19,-,TGTGCCAGTAGTATAGGGCAGAATCAGCCCCAGCATTTT,CASSIGQNQPQHF
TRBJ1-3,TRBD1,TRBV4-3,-,TGCGCCAGCAGCCACGGGACAGCTCCCACTGGAAACACCATATATTTT,CASSHGTAPTGNTIYF
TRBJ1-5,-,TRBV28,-,TGTGCCAGCAGTTTCCGAGGGCCGGGAGGTCAGCCCCAGCATTTT,CASSFRGPGGQPQHF